The present T cell receptor (beta chain) was sequenced within a study of identifying expanded T cells in peripheral blood. Germline values: CDR1 GTSNPN, CDR2 SVGIG (reference sequence). V lost 0 bases to trimming and J lost 1 base; unmatched junction nucleotides: 10. The CDR3 covers 18 residues. During the collection period, no donor immune events like infections were recorded. Study results and caveats: Clone count variance between roughly 2-week samples rose with total template count. Technical replicates showed about 1.1 changed clones; around two weeks around 15; four weeks 19.

TCRdb keeps only in-frame clones here, not all; method: immunoSEQ multiplex PCR. Of 75,000 to 95,000 clones in the sample, around 83% were seen once. To note about this clone: The antigen is undetermined.

The chain links TRBV30 to TRBJ1-3; 9 bases fit TRBD1. This clonotype originated in a person aged 18 to 75 in good health. Sample: blood. CDR3 residues: CAWSVRGTGFWSGNTIYF. The CDR3 nucleotides read TGTGCCTGGAGTGTACGAGGGACAGGGTTTTGGTCTGGAAACACCATATATTTT.